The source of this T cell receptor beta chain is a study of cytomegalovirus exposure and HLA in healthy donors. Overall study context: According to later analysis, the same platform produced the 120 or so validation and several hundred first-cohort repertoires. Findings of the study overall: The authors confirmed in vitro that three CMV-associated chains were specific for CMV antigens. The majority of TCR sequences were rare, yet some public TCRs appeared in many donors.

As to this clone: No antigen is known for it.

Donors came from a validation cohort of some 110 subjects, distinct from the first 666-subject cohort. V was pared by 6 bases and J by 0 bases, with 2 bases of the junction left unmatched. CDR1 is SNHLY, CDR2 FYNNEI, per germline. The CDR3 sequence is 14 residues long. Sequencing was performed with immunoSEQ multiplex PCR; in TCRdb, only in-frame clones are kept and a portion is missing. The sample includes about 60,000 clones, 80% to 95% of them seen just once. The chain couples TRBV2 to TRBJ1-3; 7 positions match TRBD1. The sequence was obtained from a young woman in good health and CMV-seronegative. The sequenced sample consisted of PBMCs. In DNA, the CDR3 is TGTGCCAGCAGACAGGGGACCTCTGGAAACACCATATATTTT. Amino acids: CASRQGTSGNTIYF.